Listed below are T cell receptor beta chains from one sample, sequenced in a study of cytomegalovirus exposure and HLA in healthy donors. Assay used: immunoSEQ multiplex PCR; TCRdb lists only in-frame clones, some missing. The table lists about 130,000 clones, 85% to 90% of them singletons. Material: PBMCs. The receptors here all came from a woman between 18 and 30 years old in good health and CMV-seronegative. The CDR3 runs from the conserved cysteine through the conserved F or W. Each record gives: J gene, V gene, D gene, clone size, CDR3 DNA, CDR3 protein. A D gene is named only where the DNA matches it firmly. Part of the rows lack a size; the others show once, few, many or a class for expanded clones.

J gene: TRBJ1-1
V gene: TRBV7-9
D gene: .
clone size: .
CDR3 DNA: TGTGCCAGCAGCACAGGCTTGGGGCCTCCAAAGGAAAACACTGAAGCTTTCTTT
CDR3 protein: CASSTGLGPPKENTEAFF

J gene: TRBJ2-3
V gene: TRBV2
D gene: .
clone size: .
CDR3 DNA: TGTGCCAGCAGGCTCAGGGGTGATACGCAGTATTTT
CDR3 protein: CASRLRGDTQYF

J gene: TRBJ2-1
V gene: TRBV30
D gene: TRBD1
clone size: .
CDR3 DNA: TGTGCCTGGAGGGCCACAGGGGGCAATGAGCAGTTCTTC
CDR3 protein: CAWRATGGNEQFF

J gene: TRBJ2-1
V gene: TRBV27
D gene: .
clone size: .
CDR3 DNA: TGTGCCAGCAGTATTTCTAGCGAAGTGGAGCAGTTCTTC
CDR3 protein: CASSISSEVEQFF

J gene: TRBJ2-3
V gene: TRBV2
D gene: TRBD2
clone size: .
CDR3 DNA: TGTGCCAGCAGTGGTTGGATAGCGGGTGGCACAGATACGCAGTATTTT
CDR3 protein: CASSGWIAGGTDTQYF

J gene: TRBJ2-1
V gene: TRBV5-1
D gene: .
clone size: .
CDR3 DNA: TGCGCCAGCAGCTCCTCCGGTGGGGGGTCGGATGAGCAGTTCTTC
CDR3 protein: CASSSSGGGSDEQFF

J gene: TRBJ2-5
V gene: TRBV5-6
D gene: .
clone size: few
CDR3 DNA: TGTGCCAGCAGTTCAAAAGAGACCCAGTACTTC
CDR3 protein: CASSSKETQYF

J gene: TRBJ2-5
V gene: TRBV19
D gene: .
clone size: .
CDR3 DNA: TGTGCCAGTAGCAACAAGAGGAGGACCCTTGGAGAGACCCAGTACTTC
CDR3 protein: CASSNKRRTLGETQYF

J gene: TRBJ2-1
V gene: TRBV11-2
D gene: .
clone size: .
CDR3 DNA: TGTGCCAGCAGCTTGAGCTCTCCGGGGTTCTTC
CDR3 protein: CASSLSSPGFF

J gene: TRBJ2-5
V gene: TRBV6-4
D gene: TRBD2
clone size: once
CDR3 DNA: TGTGCCAGCAGTAGGACTAGCGGGGAACAAGAGACCCAGTACTTC
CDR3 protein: CASSRTSGEQETQYF

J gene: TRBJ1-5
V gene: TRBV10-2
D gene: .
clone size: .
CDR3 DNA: TGCGCCAGCAGAGAAGACAGCTATAGCAATCAGCCCCAGCATTTT
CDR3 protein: CASREDSYSNQPQHF

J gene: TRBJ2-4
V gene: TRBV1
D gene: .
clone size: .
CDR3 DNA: TGCACCAGCAGCCAAGGAGGTACAGGGGGGAACATTCAGTACTTC
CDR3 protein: CTSSQGGTGGNIQYF

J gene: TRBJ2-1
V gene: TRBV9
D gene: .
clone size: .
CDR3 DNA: TGTGCCAGCGGACAGTGTTTCGTAGTCAAGGGGGAGTTCTTC
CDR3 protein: CASGQCFVVKGEFF

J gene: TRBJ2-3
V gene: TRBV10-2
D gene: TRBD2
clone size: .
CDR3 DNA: TGCGCCAGCATAAGTAGCGGGACCACAGATACGCAGTATTTT
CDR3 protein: CASISSGTTDTQYF

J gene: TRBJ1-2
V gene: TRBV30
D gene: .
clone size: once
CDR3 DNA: TGTGCCTGGAGTGCCCCAACAGGTGGCCCAAACTATGGCTACACCTTC
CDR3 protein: CAWSAPTGGPNYGYTF

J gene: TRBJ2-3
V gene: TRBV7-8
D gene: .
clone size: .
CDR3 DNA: TGTGCCAGCAGCGGCACAGGGATCACAGATACGCAGTATTTT
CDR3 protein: CASSGTGITDTQYF

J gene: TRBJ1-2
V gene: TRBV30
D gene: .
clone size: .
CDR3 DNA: TGTGCCTGGAGTGTACAGGGAAGCTACACCTTC
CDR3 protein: CAWSVQGSYTF

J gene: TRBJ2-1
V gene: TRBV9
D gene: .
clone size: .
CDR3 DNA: TGTGCCAGCAGCGTAGTGGTGGGGCGAGGCAATGAGCAGTTCTTC
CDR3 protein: CASSVVVGRGNEQFF

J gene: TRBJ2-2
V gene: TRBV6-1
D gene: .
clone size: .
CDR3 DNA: TGTGCCAGCAGTGAAGTGGCCACCGGGGAGCTGTTTTTT
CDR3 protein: CASSEVATGELFF

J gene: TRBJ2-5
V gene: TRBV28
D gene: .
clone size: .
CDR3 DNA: TGTGCCAGCAGTCCACGGACAGAAGAGACCCAGTACTTC
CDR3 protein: CASSPRTEETQYF

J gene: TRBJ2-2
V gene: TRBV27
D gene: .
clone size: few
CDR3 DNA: TGTGCCAGCAGTTACGACACGAGCACCGGGGAGCTGTTTTTT
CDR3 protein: CASSYDTSTGELFF

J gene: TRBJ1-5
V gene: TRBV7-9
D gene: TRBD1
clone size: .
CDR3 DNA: TGTGCCAGCAGCCCTAGACAGGGGAATCAGCCCCAGCATTTT
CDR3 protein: CASSPRQGNQPQHF

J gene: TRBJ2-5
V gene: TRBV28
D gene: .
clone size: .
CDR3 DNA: TGTGCCAGCAGCTTCGGAGGTACCAGGGAGACCCAGTACTTC
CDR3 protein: CASSFGGTRETQYF

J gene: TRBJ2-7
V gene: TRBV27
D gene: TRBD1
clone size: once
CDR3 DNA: TGTGCCAGCAGTTCGGGACAGGGGGCCGCCTACGAGCAGTACTTC
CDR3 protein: CASSSGQGAAYEQYF

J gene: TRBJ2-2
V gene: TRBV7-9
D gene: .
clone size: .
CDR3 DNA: TGTGCCAGCAGCTTTCCCGACAGCCCTACCGGGGAGCTGTTTTTT
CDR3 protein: CASSFPDSPTGELFF

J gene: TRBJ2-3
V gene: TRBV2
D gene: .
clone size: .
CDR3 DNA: TGTGCCAGCAGCCGGGAGATTATCTTCACAGATACGCAGTATTTT
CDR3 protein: CASSREIIFTDTQYF

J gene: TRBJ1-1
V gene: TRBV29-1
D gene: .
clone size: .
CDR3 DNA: TGCAGCGCCGAGGTAGGGGTTGAAGCTTTCTTT
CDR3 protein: CSAEVGVEAFF

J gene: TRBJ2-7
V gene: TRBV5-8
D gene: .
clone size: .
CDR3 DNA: TGTGCCAGCAGCCATGTCCGGGACACCTCCTCCTACGAGCAGTACTTC
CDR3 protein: CASSHVRDTSSYEQYF

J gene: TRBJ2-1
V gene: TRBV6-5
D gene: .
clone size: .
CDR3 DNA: TGTGCCAGCAGTTACACGGGTGAGCAGTTCTTC
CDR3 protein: CASSYTGEQFF